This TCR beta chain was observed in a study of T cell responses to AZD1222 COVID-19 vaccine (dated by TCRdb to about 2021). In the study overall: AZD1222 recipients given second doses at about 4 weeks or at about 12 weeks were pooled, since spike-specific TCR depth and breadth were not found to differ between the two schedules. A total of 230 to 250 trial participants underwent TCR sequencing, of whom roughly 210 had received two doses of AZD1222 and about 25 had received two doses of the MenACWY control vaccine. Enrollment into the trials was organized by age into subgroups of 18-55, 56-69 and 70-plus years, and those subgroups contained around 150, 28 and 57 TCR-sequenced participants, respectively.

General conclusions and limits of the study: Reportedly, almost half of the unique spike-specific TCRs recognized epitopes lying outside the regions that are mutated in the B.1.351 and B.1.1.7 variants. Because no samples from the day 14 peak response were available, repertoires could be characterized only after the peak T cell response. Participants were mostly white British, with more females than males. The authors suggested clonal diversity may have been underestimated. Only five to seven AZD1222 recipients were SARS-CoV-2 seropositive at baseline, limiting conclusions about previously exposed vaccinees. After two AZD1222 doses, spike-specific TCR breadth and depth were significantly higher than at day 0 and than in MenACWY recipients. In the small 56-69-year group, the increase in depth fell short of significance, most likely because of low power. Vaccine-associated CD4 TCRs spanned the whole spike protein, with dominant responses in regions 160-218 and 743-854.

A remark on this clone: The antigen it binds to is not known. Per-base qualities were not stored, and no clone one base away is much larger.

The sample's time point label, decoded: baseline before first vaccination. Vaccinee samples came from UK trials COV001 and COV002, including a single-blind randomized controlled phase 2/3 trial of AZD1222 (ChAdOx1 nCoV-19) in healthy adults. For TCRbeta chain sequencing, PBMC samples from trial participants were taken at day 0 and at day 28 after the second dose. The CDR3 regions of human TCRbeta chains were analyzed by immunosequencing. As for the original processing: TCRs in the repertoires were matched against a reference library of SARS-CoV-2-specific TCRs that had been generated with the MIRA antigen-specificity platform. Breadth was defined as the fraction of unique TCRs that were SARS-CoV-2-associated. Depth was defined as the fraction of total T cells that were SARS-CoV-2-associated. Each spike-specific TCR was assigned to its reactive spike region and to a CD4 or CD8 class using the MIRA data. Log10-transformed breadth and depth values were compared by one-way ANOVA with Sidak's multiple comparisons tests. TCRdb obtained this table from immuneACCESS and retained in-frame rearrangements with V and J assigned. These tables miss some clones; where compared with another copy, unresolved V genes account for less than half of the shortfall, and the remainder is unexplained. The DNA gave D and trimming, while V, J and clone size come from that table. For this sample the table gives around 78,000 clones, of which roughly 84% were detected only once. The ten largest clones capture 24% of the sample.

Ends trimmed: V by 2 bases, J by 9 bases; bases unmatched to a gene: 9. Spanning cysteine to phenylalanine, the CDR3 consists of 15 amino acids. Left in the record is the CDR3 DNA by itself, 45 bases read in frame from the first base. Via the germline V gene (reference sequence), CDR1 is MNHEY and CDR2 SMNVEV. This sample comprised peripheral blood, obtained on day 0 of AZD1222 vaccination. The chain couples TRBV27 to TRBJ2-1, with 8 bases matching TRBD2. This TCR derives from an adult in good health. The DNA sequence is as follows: TGTGCCAGCAGTTTAGCGGGGGGCCGTTCTGGTGAGCAGTTCTTC. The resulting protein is CASSLAGGRSGEQFF.